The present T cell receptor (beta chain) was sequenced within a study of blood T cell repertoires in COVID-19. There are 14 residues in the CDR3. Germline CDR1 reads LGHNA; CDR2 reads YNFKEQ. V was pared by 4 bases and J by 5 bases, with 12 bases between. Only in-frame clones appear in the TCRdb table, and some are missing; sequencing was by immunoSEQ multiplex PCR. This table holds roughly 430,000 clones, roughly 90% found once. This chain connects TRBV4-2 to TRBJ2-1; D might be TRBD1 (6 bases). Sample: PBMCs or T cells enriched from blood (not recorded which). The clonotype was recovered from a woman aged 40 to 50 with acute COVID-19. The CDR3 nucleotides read TGTGCCAGCAGCCTTCCGAGGGGGAACAATGAGCAGTTCTTC. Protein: CASSLPRGNNEQFF.